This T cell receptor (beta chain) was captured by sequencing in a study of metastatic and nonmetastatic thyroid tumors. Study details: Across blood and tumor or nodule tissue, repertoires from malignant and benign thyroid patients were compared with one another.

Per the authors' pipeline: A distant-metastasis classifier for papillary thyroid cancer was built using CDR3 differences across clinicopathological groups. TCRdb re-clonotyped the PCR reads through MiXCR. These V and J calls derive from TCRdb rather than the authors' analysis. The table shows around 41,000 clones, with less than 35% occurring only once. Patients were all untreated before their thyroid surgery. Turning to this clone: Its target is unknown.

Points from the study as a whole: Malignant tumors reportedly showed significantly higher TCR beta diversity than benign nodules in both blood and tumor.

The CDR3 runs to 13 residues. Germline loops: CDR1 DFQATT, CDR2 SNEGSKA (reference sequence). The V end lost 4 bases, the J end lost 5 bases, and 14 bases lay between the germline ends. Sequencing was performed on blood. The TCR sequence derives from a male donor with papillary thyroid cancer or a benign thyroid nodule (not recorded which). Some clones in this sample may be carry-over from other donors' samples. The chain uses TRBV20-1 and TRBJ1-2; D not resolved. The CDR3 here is CSATRTDVYGYTF. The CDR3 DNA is TGCAGTGCTACCCGGACGGATGTATATGGCTACACCTTC.